This TCR beta chain was recorded in a study of shared clonotypes between healthy human individuals. Whole-study results and caveats: Only blood underwent sampling, and tissue repertoires likely differ. Naive subsets usually exceeded memory subsets in estimated richness. A handful of donors had about 5% of their naive CD4 clonotypes in common.

Deep-level running was used for the assay. The table came from immunoSEQ multiplex PCR; TCRdb's copy has only in-frame clones and leaves some out. The repertoire holds 2 million to 2.5 million clones, with 90% to 96% as singletons. Of note for this clone: Its antigen is undetermined.

Germline V gene lookup returns CDR1 ENHRY and CDR2 SYGVKD. CDR3 size: 17 residues. Trimming took off 0 bases at V and 0 bases at J, with 12 bases between the two ends. This clonotype was sampled from a man younger than 35 in good health. The J gene is TRBJ1-3, the V gene TRBV10-3, with TRBD1 as a possible D gene (5 bases). The material sequenced was naive CD4+ T cells sorted from blood. The sample's subset: CD45RA+ positively selected. Here the CDR3 DNA reads TGTGCCATCAGTGAGTCGCCGGGACTCTACTCTGGAAACACCATATATTTT. Protein sequence: CAISESPGLYSGNTIYF.